This TCR beta chain was recorded in a study of blood T cell repertoires in COVID-19. Background on the study: T cells, B-cell-depleted T cells, or PBMCs provided the cDNA or gDNA that served as material.

Germline V gene data show CDR1 as LNHDA and CDR2 as SQIVND (reference sequence). The CDR3 totals 16 residues. V was pared by 4 bases and J by 0 bases, with 8 bases of the junction left unmatched. This clone was observed a single time. As handled by the study authors: From reference gene primer amplification, estimates of nucleated cell counts were derived. Here immunoSEQ multiplex PCR was the method, and the copy in TCRdb shows in-frame clones only, minus some. The V and J calls and the clone size are those of that table, but D and trimming were determined from the DNA. The sample has tens of thousands of clones; around 90% are singletons.

This sequence originates from a man between 50 and 59 years old with COVID-19, enrolled during active disease. The source material was peripheral blood. V is TRBV19 and J is TRBJ1-1; 7 bases are shared with TRBD1. CDR3: CASSNYRGYMNTEAFF. CDR3 sequence (DNA): TGTGCCAGTAGTAACTACAGGGGATACATGAACACTGAAGCTTTCTTT. Complete variable domain (other parts from reference TRBV19 and TRBJ1-1): DGGITQSPKYLFRKEGQNVTLSCEQNLNHDAMYWYRQDPGQGLRLIYYSQIVNDFQKGDIAEGYSVSREKKESFPLTVTSAQKNPTAFYLCASSNYRGYMNTEAFFGQGTRLTVV.